The rows below give T cell receptor beta chains drawn from one sample of a study of cytomegalovirus exposure and HLA in healthy donors. Libraries were prepared by immunoSEQ multiplex PCR; TCRdb keeps only in-frame clonotypes and omits some of them. The repertoire has roughly 150,000 clones, 60% to 85% of them found once; the top ten carry about 2.7%. The sequenced material came from PBMCs. All receptors derive from a woman in her fifties or sixties in good health and CMV-seropositive. CDR3s include the opening cysteine and the closing phenylalanine or tryptophan. D genes are given only for firm matches. Part of the rows lack a size; the others show once, few, many or a class for expanded clones.

J,V,length,D,size,DNA,CDR3
TRBJ1-2,TRBV9,16,NA,NA,TGTGCCAGCAGCGCCCAAGTGGGCAGAACTAACTATGGCTACACCTTC,CASSAQVGRTNYGYTF
TRBJ1-1,TRBV9,13,NA,NA,TGTGCCAGCAGCGACAGGGTAGATACTGAAGCTTTCTTT,CASSDRVDTEAFF
TRBJ2-2,TRBV9,15,NA,NA,TGTGCCAGCAGCGTAAGGGGAGACGTTCCCAGGGAGGTGTTTTTT,CASSVRGDVPREVFF
TRBJ2-1,TRBV6-6,15,TRBD1,NA,TGTGCCAGCACCAATGGGGACAGATTATACAATGAGCAGTTCTTC,CASTNGDRLYNEQFF
TRBJ1-1,TRBV29-1,16,TRBD1,NA,TGCAGCGTTGAAGGGGTAGACAGGGCTTTCAGCACTGAAGCTTTCTTT,CSVEGVDRAFSTEAFF
TRBJ1-1,TRBV13,14,NA,NA,TGTGCCAGCAGCTTAGGCCCAGGGAACACTGAAGCTTTCTTT,CASSLGPGNTEAFF
TRBJ2-7,TRBV5-5,15,TRBD1,NA,TGTGCCAGCAGCCAACTTTTGGGACAGGCGATCGGTCAGTACTTC,CASSQLLGQAIGQYF
TRBJ1-2,TRBV4-1,16,TRBD1,NA,TGCGCCAGCAGCCAAGATGAGACAGGGACTAACTATGGCTACACCTTC,CASSQDETGTNYGYTF
TRBJ2-5,TRBV5-1,13,TRBD1,once,TGCGCCAGCAGCACTGGACAGGGAGAGACCCAGTACTTC,CASSTGQGETQYF
TRBJ1-2,TRBV7-9,11,NA,few,TGTTCCAGCACCCCGGGGGGGGGCTACACCTTC,CSSTPGGGYTF
TRBJ1-1,TRBV10-3,14,TRBD1,NA,TGTGCCATCAGTACGGGACAGGGGGCTACTGAAGCTTTCTTT,CAISTGQGATEAFF
TRBJ2-3,TRBV2,14,NA,NA,TGTGCCAGCAGTGTGATAGTTAGTCCGGATACGCAGTATTTT,CASSVIVSPDTQYF
TRBJ2-5,TRBV5-6,13,NA,NA,TGTGCCAGCAGCTTAACGGGGGTTGAGACCCAGTACTTC,CASSLTGVETQYF
TRBJ2-5,TRBV11-3,17,TRBD2,NA,TGTGCCAGCAGCTCCCGGACTAGCGGGGGGGCTAGAGAGACCCAGTACTTC,CASSSRTSGGARETQYF
TRBJ2-3,TRBV10-3,17,NA,NA,TGTGCCATCAGTGAGAGGGCAGCGACCAACGGAGGAGATACGCAGTATTTT,CAISERAATNGGDTQYF
TRBJ2-2,TRBV5-1,14,NA,NA,TGCGCCAGCAGCTGGTGGGGCTCCCCCGGGGAGCTGTTTTTT,CASSWWGSPGELFF
TRBJ2-3,TRBV6-6,15,NA,NA,TGTGCCAGCAGGCCAGGGGTTAACTATTTAGATACGCAGTATTTT,CASRPGVNYLDTQYF
TRBJ2-7,TRBV2,14,TRBD1,NA,TGTGCCAGCAGATCGCAATACTCGACAGGGCTGCAGTACTTC,CASRSQYSTGLQYF
TRBJ2-7,TRBV5-6,13,NA,NA,TGTGCCAGCAGTATTGAGGTGGGTTGGGAGCAGTACTTC,CASSIEVGWEQYF
TRBJ2-1,TRBV5-6,14,NA,NA,TGTGCCAGCAGCCGGTTTAGCTCCTACAATGAGCAGTTCTTC,CASSRFSSYNEQFF
TRBJ1-1,TRBV27,16,TRBD1,NA,TGTGCCAGCAGTGTCGATCCGGGACAGGGGAACACTGAAGCTTTCTTT,CASSVDPGQGNTEAFF
TRBJ1-4,TRBV4-1,16,NA,NA,TGCGCCAGCAGCCAAGATCTGAAGGGGTCTAATGAAAAACTGTTTTTT,CASSQDLKGSNEKLFF
TRBJ1-5,TRBV10-1,11,NA,NA,TGCGCCGGCTCGCGGGGGCAGCCCCAGCATTTT,CAGSRGQPQHF
TRBJ1-1,TRBV9,13,NA,NA,TGTGCCAGCAGCGTAGCTAGTAACACTGAAGCTTTCTTT,CASSVASNTEAFF
TRBJ1-2,TRBV10-3,14,TRBD1,NA,TGTGCCATCAGTGAGTCGGGACAGGTCCATGGCTACACCTTC,CAISESGQVHGYTF
TRBJ1-1,TRBV6-5,13,NA,NA,TGTGCCAGCAGTTACATCAAGAACACTGAAGCTTTCTTT,CASSYIKNTEAFF
TRBJ2-5,TRBV5-6,14,NA,NA,TGTGCCAGCAGCTGGGCTGGGCCTCAAGAGACCCAGTACTTC,CASSWAGPQETQYF
TRBJ2-1,TRBV30,12,NA,NA,TGTGCCTGGAGTTCAGGGTTTAATGAGCAGTTCTTC,CAWSSGFNEQFF
TRBJ2-7,TRBV18,15,TRBD1,NA,TGTGCCAGCTCCAAACTCGGACAGGGAGACCACGAGCAGTACTTC,CASSKLGQGDHEQYF
TRBJ1-3,TRBV5-5,15,TRBD1,few,TGTGCCAGCAGCTTGATACAGGGGAAGCCAGACACCATATATTTT,CASSLIQGKPDTIYF
TRBJ1-1,TRBV6-5,12,NA,NA,TGTGCCAGCAGTGAGACAGGATCTGAAGCTTTCTTT,CASSETGSEAFF
TRBJ1-2,TRBV7-2,14,TRBD1,NA,TGTGCCAGCAGCCCAGGGGGCAAGGACTATGGCTACACCTTC,CASSPGGKDYGYTF
TRBJ1-2,TRBV4-2,16,NA,NA,TGTGCCAGCAGCCAAGAAATAGGCGGGACGGAGTATGGCTACACCTTC,CASSQEIGGTEYGYTF
TRBJ1-2,TRBV10-3,18,NA,NA,TGTGCCATCAGTGAGTCGACCAGGGGCGACCTAGGGGCGAATGGCTACACCTTC,CAISESTRGDLGANGYTF
TRBJ2-3,TRBV5-1,14,TRBD2,NA,TGCGCCAGCAGCCTAGCGGGGGGCACAGATACGCAGTATTTT,CASSLAGGTDTQYF
TRBJ2-2,TRBV23-1,15,NA,NA,TGCGCCAGCAGTCCACGGACAGATACCACCGGGGAGCTGTTTTTT,CASSPRTDTTGELFF
TRBJ1-2,TRBV29-1,14,TRBD1,NA,TGCAGCGTGGTGGACAGGGAGGCCAACTATGGCTACACCTTC,CSVVDREANYGYTF
TRBJ1-2,TRBV5-1,13,NA,NA,TGCGCCAGTAGCTTGGGTGGAGACTATGGCTACACCTTC,CASSLGGDYGYTF
TRBJ2-1,TRBV2,13,TRBD2,NA,TGTGCCACCCCCGGGACTAGCGGCAATGAGCAGTTCTTC,CATPGTSGNEQFF
TRBJ1-1,TRBV7-9,14,TRBD1,NA,TGTGCCAGCAGCCCAATGAGGGGACAGGGAGAAGCTTTCTTT,CASSPMRGQGEAFF
TRBJ2-5,TRBV5-6,12,TRBD2,NA,TGTGCCAGCAGCCGCGGGGGAGAGACCCAGTACTTC,CASSRGGETQYF
TRBJ1-3,TRBV2,15,TRBD1,few,TGTGCCAGCAGTCAGGGACAGGTCTCTGGAAACACCATATATTTT,CASSQGQVSGNTIYF
TRBJ2-7,TRBV4-2,20,TRBD2,NA,TGTGCCAGCAGCCAAGAAGATACGCCCTGGGGGACTAGCGGGAACTACGAGCAGTACTTC,CASSQEDTPWGTSGNYEQYF
TRBJ2-1,TRBV18,15,TRBD2,NA,TGTGCCAGCTCACCGGCGGGGGGCTCGTACAATGAGCAGTTCTTC,CASSPAGGSYNEQFF
TRBJ1-1,TRBV19,19,NA,NA,TGTGCCAGTAGTATCGGTGGGATAGGGGGAGGGTTTTGGGGCACTGAAGCTTTCTTT,CASSIGGIGGGFWGTEAFF
TRBJ2-1,TRBV14,17,NA,NA,TGTGCCAGCAGCCACGGTCTCGAGGTCATGTCCTACAATGAGCAGTTCTTC,CASSHGLEVMSYNEQFF
TRBJ2-5,TRBV19,15,TRBD2,NA,TGTGCCACTCAGACTAGCGGGGGCGGGCCTTTGACCCAGTACTTC,CATQTSGGGPLTQYF
TRBJ2-1,TRBV7-4,14,TRBD2,NA,TGTGCCGGATCCAGCGGGATCTCCTACAATGAGCAGTTCTTC,CAGSSGISYNEQFF
TRBJ2-7,TRBV4-1,13,NA,NA,TGCGCCAGCAGCCAAGAACCGGGGAACGAGCAGTACTTC,CASSQEPGNEQYF
TRBJ2-3,TRBV9,17,TRBD2,NA,TGTGCCAGCAGCCCCAAATTACGGGTAGCGGGGGGAGATACGCAGTATTTT,CASSPKLRVAGGDTQYF
TRBJ1-1,TRBV5-1,14,TRBD1,NA,TGCGCCAGCAGCACGACAGGGGACTATACTGAAGCTTTCTTT,CASSTTGDYTEAFF
TRBJ2-1,TRBV7-8,16,TRBD2,NA,TGTGCCAGCAGCGATCTAGCGGGGGACTCCTACAATGAGCAGTTCTTC,CASSDLAGDSYNEQFF
TRBJ2-2,TRBV2,15,TRBD1,NA,TGTGCCAGCAGGGGGGGACAGGTAGACACCGGGGAGCTGTTTTTT,CASRGGQVDTGELFF
TRBJ1-2,TRBV5-4,13,NA,NA,TGTGCCAGCAGCTTATTGGACAGCTATGGCTACACCTTC,CASSLLDSYGYTF
TRBJ1-2,TRBV19,15,NA,NA,TGTGCCAGTAGTAGATTCCCAGGGGAAAGCTATGGCTACACCTTC,CASSRFPGESYGYTF
TRBJ2-5,TRBV7-8,15,TRBD1,NA,TGTGCCAGCAGCTTATCGGGACAGGGGGCGAAGACCCAGTACTTC,CASSLSGQGAKTQYF
TRBJ2-3,TRBV7-2,16,TRBD1,NA,TGTGCCAGCAGCTCCAATGGCCTCATGACAGGGAGTCCGCAGTATTTT,CASSSNGLMTGSPQYF
TRBJ2-1,TRBV7-3,17,NA,NA,TGTGCCACCTCCCCAGGGTGGGCGCACCCAGCAGGGGATGAGCAGTTCTTC,CATSPGWAHPAGDEQFF
TRBJ1-2,TRBV7-8,12,NA,NA,TGTGCCAGCAGCCCCGCCGGTAGCGGCTACACCTTC,CASSPAGSGYTF
TRBJ1-1,TRBV7-3,17,TRBD1,NA,TGTGCCAGCAGACGACTCCTTTGGACAGGAGGGAACACTGAAGCTTTCTTT,CASRRLLWTGGNTEAFF